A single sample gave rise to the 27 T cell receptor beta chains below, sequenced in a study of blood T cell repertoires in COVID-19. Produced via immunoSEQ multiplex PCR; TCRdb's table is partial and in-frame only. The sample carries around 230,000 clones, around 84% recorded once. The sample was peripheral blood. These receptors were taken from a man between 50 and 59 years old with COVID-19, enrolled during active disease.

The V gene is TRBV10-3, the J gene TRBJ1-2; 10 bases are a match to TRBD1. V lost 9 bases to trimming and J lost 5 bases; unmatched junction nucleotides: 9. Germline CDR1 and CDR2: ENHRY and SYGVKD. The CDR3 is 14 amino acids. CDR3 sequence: CAMGETGGIYGYTF. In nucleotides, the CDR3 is TGTGCCATGGGAGAGACAGGGGGCATTTATGGCTACACCTTC.

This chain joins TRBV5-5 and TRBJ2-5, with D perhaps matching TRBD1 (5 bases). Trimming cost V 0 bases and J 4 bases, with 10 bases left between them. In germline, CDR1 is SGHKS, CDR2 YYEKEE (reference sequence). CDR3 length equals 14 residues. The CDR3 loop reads CASSLGGSLETQYF. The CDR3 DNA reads TGTGCCAGCAGCTTGGGGGGCAGTTTAGAGACCCAGTACTTC.

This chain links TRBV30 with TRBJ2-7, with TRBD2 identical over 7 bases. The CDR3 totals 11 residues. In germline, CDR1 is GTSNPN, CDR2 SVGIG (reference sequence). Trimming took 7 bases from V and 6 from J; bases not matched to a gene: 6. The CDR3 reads CAFGLVGEQYF. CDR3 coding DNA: TGTGCCTTTGGACTAGTGGGCGAGCAGTACTTC.

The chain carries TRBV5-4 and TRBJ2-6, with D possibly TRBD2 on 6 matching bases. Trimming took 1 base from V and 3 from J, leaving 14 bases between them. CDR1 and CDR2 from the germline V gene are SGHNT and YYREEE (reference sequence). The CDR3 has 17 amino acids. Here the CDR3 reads CASSLREYILGANVLTF. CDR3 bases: TGTGCCAGCAGCTTGCGGGAGTACATTCTTGGGGCCAACGTCCTGACTTTC.

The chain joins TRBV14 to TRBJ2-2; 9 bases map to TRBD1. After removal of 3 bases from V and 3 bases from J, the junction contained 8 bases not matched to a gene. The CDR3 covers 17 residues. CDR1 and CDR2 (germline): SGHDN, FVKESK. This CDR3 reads CASSQDQDRGDTGELFF. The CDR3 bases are TGTGCCAGCAGCCAGGACCAGGACAGGGGTGACACCGGGGAGCTGTTTTTT.

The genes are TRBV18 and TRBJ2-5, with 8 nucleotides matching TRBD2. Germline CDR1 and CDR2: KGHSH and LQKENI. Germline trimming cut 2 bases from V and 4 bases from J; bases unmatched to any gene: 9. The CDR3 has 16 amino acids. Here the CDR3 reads CASSPNAAGDGETQYF. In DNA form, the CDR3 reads TGTGCCAGCTCACCAAACGCAGCGGGAGATGGAGAGACCCAGTACTTC.

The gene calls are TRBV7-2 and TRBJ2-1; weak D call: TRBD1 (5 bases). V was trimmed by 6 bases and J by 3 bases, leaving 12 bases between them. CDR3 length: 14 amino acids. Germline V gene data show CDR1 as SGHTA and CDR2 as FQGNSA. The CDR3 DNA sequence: TGTGCCAGCAGTCGGACCAGGGACTACAATGAGCAGTTCTTC. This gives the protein CASSRTRDYNEQFF.

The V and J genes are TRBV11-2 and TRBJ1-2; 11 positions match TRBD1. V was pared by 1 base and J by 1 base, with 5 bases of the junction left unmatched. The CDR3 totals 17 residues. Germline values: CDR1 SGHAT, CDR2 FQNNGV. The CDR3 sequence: CASSLGTGGLINYGYTF. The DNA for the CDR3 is TGTGCCAGCAGCTTAGGGACAGGGGGCCTGATTAACTATGGCTACACCTTC.

CDR3 sequence (DNA): TGTGCCAGCAGCTTAGCAGGGGGCTCCTATAATTCACCCCTCCACTTT. This gives the protein CASSLAGGSYNSPLHF. V and J are TRBV7-8 and TRBJ1-6; tentatively, D is TRBD1 (6 bases). V was shortened by 0 bases and J by 0 bases, with 6 bases between the two germline ends. Germline V gene sequence: CDR1 SGHVS, CDR2 FQNEAQ. The length of the CDR3 is 16 residues.

The CDR3 protein is CATGTGLSNQPQHF. The CDR3 coding sequence is TGTGCCACCGGGACAGGGCTGAGCAATCAGCCCCAGCATTTT. This chain uses TRBV2 with TRBJ1-5, with 9 nucleotides matching TRBD1. CDR3 length: 14 residues. CDR1 and CDR2 from the germline V gene are SNHLY and FYNNEI. The trim removed 10 bases at V and 1 base at J, leaving 5 bases unmatched.

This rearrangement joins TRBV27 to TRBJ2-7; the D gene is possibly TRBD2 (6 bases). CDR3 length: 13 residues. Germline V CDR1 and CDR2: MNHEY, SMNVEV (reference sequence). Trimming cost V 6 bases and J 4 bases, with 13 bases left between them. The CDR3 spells CASSGTPAYEQYF. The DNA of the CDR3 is TGTGCCAGCAGCGGGACTCCAGCGTACGAGCAGTACTTC.

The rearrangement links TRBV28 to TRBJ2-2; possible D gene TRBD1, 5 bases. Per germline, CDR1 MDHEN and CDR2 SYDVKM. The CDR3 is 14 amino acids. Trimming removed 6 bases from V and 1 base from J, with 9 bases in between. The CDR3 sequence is CASRPTGNTGELFF. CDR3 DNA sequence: TGTGCCAGCAGACCTACAGGGAACACCGGGGAGCTGTTTTTT.

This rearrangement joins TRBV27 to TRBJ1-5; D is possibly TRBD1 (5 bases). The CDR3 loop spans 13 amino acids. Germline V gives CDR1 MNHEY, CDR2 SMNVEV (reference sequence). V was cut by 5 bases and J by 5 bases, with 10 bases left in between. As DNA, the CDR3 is TGTGCCAGCAGTGGAGGGGAGGATCAGCCCCAGCATTTT. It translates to CASSGGEDQPQHF.

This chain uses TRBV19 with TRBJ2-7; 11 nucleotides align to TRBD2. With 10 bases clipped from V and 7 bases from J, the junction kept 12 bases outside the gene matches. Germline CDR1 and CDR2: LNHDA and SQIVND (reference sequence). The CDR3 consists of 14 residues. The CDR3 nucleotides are TGTGCCACGGCGGGCCTAGCGGGAGGTAAAGAGCAGTACTTC. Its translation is CATAGLAGGKEQYF.

In DNA, the CDR3 is TGTGCCACCAGTGATGCTAGCGGGGCAACCTACAATGAGCAGTTCTTC. It yields the protein CATSDASGATYNEQFF. The V gene is TRBV24-1, the J gene TRBJ2-1; 9 bases are shared with TRBD2. CDR3 length: 16 residues. The V gene's germline CDR1 is KGHDR and CDR2 SFDVKD. Trimming took 3 bases from V and 2 from J; bases not matched to a gene: 4.

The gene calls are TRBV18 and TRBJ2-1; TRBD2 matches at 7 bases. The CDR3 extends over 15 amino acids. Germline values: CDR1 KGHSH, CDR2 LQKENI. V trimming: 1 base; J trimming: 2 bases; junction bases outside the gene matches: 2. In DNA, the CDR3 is TGTGCCAGCTCACCACAAGCGGGACCCTACAATGAGCAGTTCTTC. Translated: CASSPQAGPYNEQFF.

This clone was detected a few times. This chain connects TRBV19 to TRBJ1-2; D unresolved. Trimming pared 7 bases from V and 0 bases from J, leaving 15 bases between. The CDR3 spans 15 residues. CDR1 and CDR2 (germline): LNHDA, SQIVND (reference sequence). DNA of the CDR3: TGTGCCAGTATCGCACCCGGGAAAGCTAACTATGGCTACACCTTC. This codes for CASIAPGKANYGYTF.

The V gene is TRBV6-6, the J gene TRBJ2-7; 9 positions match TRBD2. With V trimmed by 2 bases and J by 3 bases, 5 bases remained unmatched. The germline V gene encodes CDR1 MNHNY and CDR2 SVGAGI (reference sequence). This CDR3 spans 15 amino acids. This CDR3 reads CASSYERGVNYEQYF. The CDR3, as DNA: TGTGCCAGCAGTTACGAGCGGGGGGTAAACTACGAGCAGTACTTC.

Here the CDR3 DNA reads TGCGCCAGCAGGGACCTAGCCAGCACAGATACGCAGTATTTT. It codes for CASRDLASTDTQYF. The chain recombines TRBV5-1 with TRBJ2-3; D may be TRBD2 (5 bases). This CDR3 has 14 amino acids. Germline V gene lookup returns CDR1 SGHRS and CDR2 YFSETQ. The V and J ends lost 5 bases and 0 bases respectively, with 10 bases between them.

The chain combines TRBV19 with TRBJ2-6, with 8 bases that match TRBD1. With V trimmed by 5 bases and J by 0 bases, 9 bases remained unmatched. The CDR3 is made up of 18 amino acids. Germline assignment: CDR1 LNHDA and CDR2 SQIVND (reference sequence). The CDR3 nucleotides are TGTGCCAGTAGTCTACCGGGACAGGAGACCTCTGGGGCCAACGTCCTGACTTTC. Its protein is CASSLPGQETSGANVLTF.

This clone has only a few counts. The CDR3 spells CAISGPGGGQGNYGYTF. The CDR3 DNA sequence: TGTGCCATCAGTGGACCTGGGGGGGGACAGGGTAACTATGGCTACACCTTC. The V gene is TRBV10-3, the J gene TRBJ1-2; TRBD1 agrees at 9 bases. Germline V CDR1 and CDR2: ENHRY, SYGVKD. This CDR3 is built from 17 residues. After removal of 4 bases from V and 1 base from J, the junction contained 10 bases not matched to a gene.

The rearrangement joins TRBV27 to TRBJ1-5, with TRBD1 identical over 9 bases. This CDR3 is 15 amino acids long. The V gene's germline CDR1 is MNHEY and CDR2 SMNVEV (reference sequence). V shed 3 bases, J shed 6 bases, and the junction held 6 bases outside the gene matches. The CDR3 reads CASSFGQGNSQPQHF. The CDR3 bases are TGTGCCAGCAGTTTTGGACAGGGGAATAGTCAGCCCCAGCATTTT.

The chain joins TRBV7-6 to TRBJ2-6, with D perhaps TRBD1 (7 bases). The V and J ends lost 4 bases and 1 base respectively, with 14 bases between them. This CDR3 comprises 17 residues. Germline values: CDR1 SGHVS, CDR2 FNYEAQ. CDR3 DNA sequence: TGTGCCAGCAGCTGGAGACAGGGAGGATCTGGGGCCAACGTCCTGACTTTC. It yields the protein CASSWRQGGSGANVLTF.

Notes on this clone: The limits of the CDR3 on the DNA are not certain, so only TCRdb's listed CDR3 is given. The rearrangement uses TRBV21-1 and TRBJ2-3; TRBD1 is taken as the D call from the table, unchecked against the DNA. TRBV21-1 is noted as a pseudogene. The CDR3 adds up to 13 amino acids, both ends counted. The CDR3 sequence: CASVGQGIDTQYF.

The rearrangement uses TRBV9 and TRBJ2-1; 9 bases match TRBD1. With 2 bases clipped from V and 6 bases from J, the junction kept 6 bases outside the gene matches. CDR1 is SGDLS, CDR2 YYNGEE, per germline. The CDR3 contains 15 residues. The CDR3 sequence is CASSVLPDRGNEQFF. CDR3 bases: TGTGCCAGCAGCGTCCTACCGGACAGGGGCAATGAGCAGTTCTTC.

The CDR3 is CASIRQGSKTEAFF. CDR3 in DNA: TGTGCCAGCATCAGACAGGGGTCGAAGACTGAAGCTTTCTTT. The chain carries TRBV6-5 and TRBJ1-1, with TRBD1 identical over 8 bases. CDR1 MNHEY and CDR2 SVGAGI come from the germline V gene. After removal of 7 bases from V and 5 bases from J, the junction contained 9 bases not matched to a gene. This CDR3 has 14 residues.

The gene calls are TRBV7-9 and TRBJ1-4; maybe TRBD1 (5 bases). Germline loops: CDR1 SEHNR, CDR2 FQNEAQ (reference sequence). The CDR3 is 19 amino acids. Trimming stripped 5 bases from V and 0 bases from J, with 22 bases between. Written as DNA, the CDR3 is TGTGCCAGCAGCCCAAGGGGAAATCGGACGGAGACAACTAATGAAAAACTGTTTTTT. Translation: CASSPRGNRTETTNEKLFF.